The following is a TCR beta chain sequence with its context. At one of its ends the junction is not consistent with the germline gene, which may arise from a read error. This sample was included in a study of blood T cell repertoires in COVID-19. Looking at the study overall: Acute-phase and convalescent COVID-19 samples originated in the United States, Italy and Spain.

CDR1 is SSHAT, CDR2 FNYEAQ, per germline (reference sequence). This CDR3 comprises 16 residues. Clones were sequenced by immunoSEQ multiplex PCR, and TCRdb holds only the in-frame ones, with some missing. The sample contains about 350,000 clones, 85% to 90% of which appear only once. The TCR was taken from a woman under 40 who had been exposed to COVID-19. The material sequenced was PBMCs or T cells enriched from blood (not recorded which). This chain connects TRBV7-7 to TRBJ2-1; D is possibly TRBD2 (5 bases). The CDR3 here is CASSPQAVSSYNEQFF. CDR3 sequence (DNA): TGTGCTAGCAGCCCCCAAGCGGTGAGCTCCTACAATGAGCAGTTCTTC.